Sequencing of this TCR beta chain was carried out in a study of T cell responses to AZD1222 COVID-19 vaccine. Study-wide results and limits: White British donors predominated, females outnumbered males, and clonal diversity was possibly underestimated.

This clone was counted once. Its antigen is undetermined. The germline gives CDR1 SGHRS, CDR2 YFSETQ. Trimming removed 4 bases from V and 2 bases from J, with 19 bases in between. The CDR3 totals 16 residues. Only in-frame clones appear in the TCRdb table, and some are missing; sequencing was by immunoSEQ multiplex PCR. The table shows more than 120,000 clones, with around nine tenths occurring only once. The genes are TRBV5-1 and TRBJ2-7; D is unclear. The clonotype comes from an adult who received the AZD1222 COVID-19 vaccine. Specimen: peripheral blood, collected 28 days after the second AZD1222 dose. This chain's CDR3 is CASSLDSSGVPYEQYF. The CDR3 region has the DNA TGCGCCAGCAGCCTAGATTCGTCGGGTGTCCCCTACGAGCAGTACTTC.